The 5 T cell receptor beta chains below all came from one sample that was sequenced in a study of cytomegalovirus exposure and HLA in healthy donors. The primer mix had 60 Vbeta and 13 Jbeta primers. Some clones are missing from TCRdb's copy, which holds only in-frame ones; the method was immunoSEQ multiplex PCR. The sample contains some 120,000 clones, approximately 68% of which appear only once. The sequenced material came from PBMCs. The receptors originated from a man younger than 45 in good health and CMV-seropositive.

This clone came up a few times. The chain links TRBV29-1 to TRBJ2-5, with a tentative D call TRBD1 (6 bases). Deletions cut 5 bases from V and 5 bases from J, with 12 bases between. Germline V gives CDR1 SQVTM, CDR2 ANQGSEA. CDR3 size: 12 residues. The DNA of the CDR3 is TGCAGCGTTTCTCAGGGGAGCGAGACCCAGTACTTC. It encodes CSVSQGSETQYF.

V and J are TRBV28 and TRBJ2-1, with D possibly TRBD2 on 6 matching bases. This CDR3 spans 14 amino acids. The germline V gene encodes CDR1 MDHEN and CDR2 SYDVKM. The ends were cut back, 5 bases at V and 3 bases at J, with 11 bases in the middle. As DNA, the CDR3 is TGTGCCAGCAGTCACGGGACTTTCTACAATGAGCAGTTCTTC. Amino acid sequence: CASSHGTFYNEQFF.

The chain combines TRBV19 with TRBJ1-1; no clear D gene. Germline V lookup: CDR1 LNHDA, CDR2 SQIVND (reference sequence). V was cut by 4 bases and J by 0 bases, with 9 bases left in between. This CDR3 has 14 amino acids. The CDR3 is CASSKSRMNTEAFF. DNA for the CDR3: TGTGCCAGTAGTAAAAGCCGAATGAACACTGAAGCTTTCTTT.

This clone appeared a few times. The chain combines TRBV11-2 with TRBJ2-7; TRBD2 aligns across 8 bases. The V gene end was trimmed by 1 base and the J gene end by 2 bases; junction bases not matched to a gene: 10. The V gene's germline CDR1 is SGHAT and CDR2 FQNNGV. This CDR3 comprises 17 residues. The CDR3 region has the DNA TGTGCCAGCAGCTTAGTCTCTGGACTAGCAGAGACCTACGAGCAGTACTTC. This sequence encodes CASSLVSGLAETYEQYF.

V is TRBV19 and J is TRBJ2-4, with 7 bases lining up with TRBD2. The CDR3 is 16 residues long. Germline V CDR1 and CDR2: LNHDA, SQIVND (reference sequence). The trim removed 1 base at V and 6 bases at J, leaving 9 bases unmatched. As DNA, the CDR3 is TGTGCCAGTAGTATAGGGCGCGGGAGTTTAGGAAACATTCAGTACTTC. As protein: CASSIGRGSLGNIQYF. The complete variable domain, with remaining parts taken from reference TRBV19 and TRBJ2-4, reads DGGITQSPKYLFRKEGQNVTLSCEQNLNHDAMYWYRQDPGQGLRLIYYSQIVNDFQKGDIAEGYSVSREKKESFPLTVTSAQKNPTAFYLCASSIGRGSLGNIQYFGAGTRLSVL.